This T cell receptor (beta chain) was documented in a study of blood T cell repertoires in COVID-19. CDR1 LGHNA and CDR2 YNFKEQ come from the germline V gene. The CDR3 is made up of 14 amino acids. V gave up 3 bases and J gave up 1 base; unmatched junction bases: 2. The method was immunoSEQ multiplex PCR; TCRdb's version includes in-frame clones alone and lacks a portion of them. The sample holds over 70,000 clones, 86% seen once. The sample comprised peripheral blood. The receptor was isolated from a human donor in a cohort sampled during active COVID-19. This chain connects TRBV4-2 to TRBJ2-5, with 7 bases identical to TRBD1. For the CDR3, the DNA is TGTGCCAGCAGCCACCGGACAGGCCAAGAGACCCAGTACTTC. The encoded protein is CASSHRTGQETQYF.